These 21 T cell receptor beta chains were all obtained from the same sample, sequenced in a study of CD8 T cells in ankylosing spondylitis. The antigens these receptors bind are not known. Findings of the study overall: One TCR beta motif, made up of about 8 highly homologous variants, appeared characteristic of ankylosing spondylitis blood.

TCRdb passed the 5' RACE reads through MiXCR, listing each CDR3 protein once. The sample shows under 850,000 distinct CDR3 sequences, roughly 19% of them seen only once. The sample comprised blood, either unsorted or a sorted T cell fraction (not recorded which). These receptors came from a male donor with ankylosing spondylitis.

The CDR3 DNA reads TGTGCCAGCAGGCACACCGGGACAACCAAAACCAACACCGGGGAGCTGTTTTTT. Translated: CASRHTGTTKTNTGELFF. This chain uses TRBV2 with TRBJ2-2; TRBD1 might be the D (6 bases). CDR3 size: 18 residues. V shed 6 bases and J shed 2 bases, with 22 bases lying between them. CDR1 is SNHLY, CDR2 FYNNEI, per germline.

The J gene is TRBJ1-6, the V gene TRBV20-1; 7 bases are shared with TRBD1. Trimming cost V 0 bases and J 6 bases; bases outside gene matches: 5. There are 15 residues in the CDR3. The germline V gene encodes CDR1 DFQATT and CDR2 SNEGSKA (reference sequence). The CDR3 sequence: CSARDLQGGNSPLHF. For the CDR3, the DNA is TGCAGTGCTAGAGATCTGCAGGGGGGTAATTCACCCCTCCACTTT.

This clonotype was counted between two and nine times. The V and J genes are TRBV27 and TRBJ2-5; D call uncertain. CDR3 length equals 14 residues. CDR1 and CDR2 (germline): MNHEY, SMNVEV (reference sequence). With 2 bases removed from V and 1 base from J, the gap between germline ends came to 8 bases. Here the CDR3 DNA reads TGTGCCAGCAGTTTAAGGTCCAGCCAAGAGACCCAGTACTTC. It encodes CASSLRSSQETQYF.

Ten or more counts support this clonotype. J is TRBJ2-3 and V is TRBV9, with D possibly being TRBD2 (5 bases). The CDR3 has 12 residues. Germline assignment: CDR1 SGDLS and CDR2 YYNGEE. V was trimmed by 3 bases and J by 5 bases, leaving 7 bases between them. CDR3 sequence (DNA): TGTGCCAGCAGCGGCAGCGGAGATACGCAGTATTTT. Protein product: CASSGSGDTQYF.

This clonotype has at least ten counts. This chain joins TRBV27 and TRBJ2-7, with D maybe TRBD2 (5 bases). The V end was cut by 7 bases, the J end by 0 bases, with 16 bases between. The CDR3 is 15 amino acids. Germline CDR1 reads MNHEY; CDR2 reads SMNVEV (reference sequence). CDR3 in amino acids: CASTRDVESSYEQYF. CDR3 DNA: TGTGCCAGCACCCGGGATGTTGAGAGCTCCTACGAGCAGTACTTC.

The chain combines TRBV20-1 with TRBJ1-1; 7 bases are shared with TRBD1. The J segment lost 1 base and the V segment lost 4 bases, leaving 9 bases of the junction unmatched. The CDR3 is 15 amino acids. Per germline, CDR1 DFQATT and CDR2 SNEGSKA (reference sequence). The CDR3 reads CSAMYQGQPNTEAFF. Written as DNA, the CDR3 is TGCAGTGCTATGTACCAGGGACAGCCGAACACTGAAGCTTTCTTT.

This clonotype was recorded at least ten times. The genes are TRBV5-1 and TRBJ1-1; no clear D gene. The CDR3 extends over 14 amino acids. Trimming shortened V by 0 bases and J by 6 bases, and 12 bases separated the two germline ends. Germline CDR1 is SGHRS and CDR2 is YFSETQ. CDR3 nucleotide sequence: TGCGCCAGCAGCTTGGATGGGGAGTCGGCTGAAGCTTTCTTT. As protein: CASSLDGESAEAFF.

This chain uses TRBV27 with TRBJ1-5; 7 bases line up with TRBD1. With V trimmed by 8 bases and J by 2 bases, 6 bases remained unmatched. Germline loops: CDR1 MNHEY, CDR2 SMNVEV (reference sequence). This CDR3 comprises 14 residues. CDR3 in amino acids: CASSVRGRNQPQHF. CDR3 bases: TGTGCCAGCTCCGTGAGGGGGCGCAATCAGCCCCAGCATTTT.

The chain employs TRBV4-1 and TRBJ2-3; 9 bases fit TRBD2. V lost 3 bases to trimming and J lost 1 base; unmatched junction nucleotides: 8. The CDR3 is 17 residues long. Germline-derived CDR1 and CDR2 are MGHRA and YSYEKL. The CDR3 region has the DNA TGCGCCAGCAGCCACCCACCGCGGGGGGGCGGCACAGATACGCAGTATTTT. Translation gives CASSHPPRGGGTDTQYF.

This chain joins TRBV3-1 and TRBJ2-7; D is unresolved. The CDR3 length is 15 residues. The V gene lost 0 bases and the J gene lost 2 bases, with 11 bases spanning the gap. Germline CDR1 and CDR2: LGHDT and YNNKEL (reference sequence). The CDR3 region is CASSQDPDVTYEQYF. The CDR3 DNA reads TGTGCCAGCAGCCAAGATCCGGACGTAACCTACGAGCAGTACTTC.

The chain is built from TRBV12-3 or TRBV12-4 and TRBJ1-5; D remains ambiguous. V was trimmed by 4 bases and J by 2 bases, leaving 6 bases between them. This CDR3 has 13 amino acids. Here the CDR3 reads CASSSEGNQPQHF. Here the CDR3 DNA reads TGTGCCAGCAGTTCAGAAGGCAATCAGCCCCAGCATTTT.

The chain employs TRBV7-9 and TRBJ2-5; D gene ambiguous. The germline V gene has CDR1 SEHNR and CDR2 FQNEAQ (reference sequence). Trimming removed 4 bases at V and 0 bases at J, with 9 bases between. This CDR3 contains 14 residues. CDR3 protein: CASSSRLDQETQYF. Written as DNA, the CDR3 is TGTGCCAGCAGCTCTCGACTGGACCAAGAGACCCAGTACTTC.

This clonotype was seen a few times. V usage is TRBV21-1 and J usage is TRBJ2-3; no DNA check was done on the table's D call, TRBD1. TRBV21-1 corresponds to a pseudogene. The CDR3 contains 17 residues. CDR3 amino acids: CASSKDRGTSRTDTQYF. The CDR3 DNA reads TGTGCCAGCAGCAAAGACAGGGGTACGTCTCGGACAGATACGCAGTATTTT.

This chain links TRBV29-1 with TRBJ1-2, with TRBD1 identical over 7 bases. Per germline, CDR1 SQVTM and CDR2 ANQGSEA. CDR3 length equals 15 residues. V lost 7 bases, J lost 1 base, and 12 bases stayed unmatched. CDR3 sequence reads: CSADRRQGGNYGYTF. DNA for the CDR3: TGCAGCGCCGACCGGAGACAGGGAGGTAACTATGGCTACACCTTC.

The gene calls are TRBV20-1 and TRBJ2-3, with D unresolved. The CDR3 runs 11 residues. Trimming took off 5 bases at V and 7 bases at J, with 10 bases between the two ends. Germline lookup yields CDR1 DFQATT and CDR2 SNEGSKA (reference sequence). CDR3 nucleotides: TGCAGTGCTCTGACCCCGTATACGCAGTATTTT. Amino acid sequence: CSALTPYTQYF.

The table lists this clonotype with a few counts. The chain joins TRBV6-2 or TRBV6-3 to TRBJ1-1; 7 nucleotides match TRBD1. CDR1 MNHEY and CDR2 SVGEGT come from the germline V gene. The CDR3 extends over 15 amino acids. The J segment lost 5 bases and the V segment lost 1 base, leaving 7 bases of the junction unmatched. The DNA for the CDR3 is TGTGCCAGCAGTTACTTCAGGGGGTTGGAGACTGAAGCTTTCTTT. Encoded protein: CASSYFRGLETEAFF.

This clonotype occurred many times. This chain connects TRBV28 to TRBJ1-1; D unresolved. Germline V gives CDR1 MDHEN, CDR2 SYDVKM. V was clipped by 5 bases and J by 1 base, with 8 bases between them. This CDR3 comprises 13 residues. The CDR3 is CASSGPRNTEAFF. CDR3 DNA sequence: TGTGCCAGCAGTGGACCTCGGAACACTGAAGCTTTCTTT.

This clonotype turned up a few times. The chain has TRBV28 and TRBJ2-1; perhaps TRBD2 as D (5 bases). V lost 5 bases to trimming and J lost 6 bases, with 14 bases between them. CDR1 and CDR2 from the germline V gene are MDHEN and SYDVKM. The CDR3 is made up of 14 amino acids. CDR3 sequence (DNA): TGTGCCAGCAGTGGGCTAGCCATTTTCAATGAGCAGTTCTTC. This encodes CASSGLAIFNEQFF.

The gene calls are TRBV15 and TRBJ2-7; D perhaps matches TRBD1 (6 bases). Germline V CDR1 and CDR2: LNHNV, YYDKDF (reference sequence). The CDR3 has 13 residues. V lost 1 base, J lost 6 bases, and 10 bases lay in between. CDR3 nucleotides: TGTGCCACCAGCAGAGCAACAGGGCCCGAGCAGTACTTC. Its translation: CATSRATGPEQYF.

The chain combines TRBV12-3 or TRBV12-4 with TRBJ2-3, with D possibly being TRBD1 (6 bases). CDR3 length: 14 amino acids. Trimming pared 3 bases from V and 6 bases from J, leaving 13 bases between. Here the CDR3 DNA reads TGTGCCAGCAGTTTCGGCCAGGGGTTCGATACGCAGTATTTT. Amino acid sequence: CASSFGQGFDTQYF.

The table lists this clonotype with many counts. The chain recombines TRBV12-3 or TRBV12-4 with TRBJ1-4, with D perhaps matching TRBD1 (6 bases). There are 12 residues in the CDR3. V gave up 7 bases and J gave up 8 bases, with 11 bases separating them. CDR3 DNA: TGTGCCAGCACACTACAGGGAGAAAAACTGTTTTTT. This sequence encodes CASTLQGEKLFF.